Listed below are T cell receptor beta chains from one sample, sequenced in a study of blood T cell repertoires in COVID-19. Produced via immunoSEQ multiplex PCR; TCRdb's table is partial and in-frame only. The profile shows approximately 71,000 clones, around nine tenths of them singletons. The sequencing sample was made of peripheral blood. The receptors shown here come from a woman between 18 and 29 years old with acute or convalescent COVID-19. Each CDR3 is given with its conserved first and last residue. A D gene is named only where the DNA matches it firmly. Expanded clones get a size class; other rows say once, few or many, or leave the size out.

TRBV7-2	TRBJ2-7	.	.	TGTGCCAGCAGCCCAGGACAGAGCTACGAGCAGTACTTC	CASSPGQSYEQYF
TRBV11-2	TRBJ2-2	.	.	TGTGCCAGCACCCCGGAACGGGGGTGGGCCGGGGAGCTGTTTTTT	CASTPERGWAGELFF
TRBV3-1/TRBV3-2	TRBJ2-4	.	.	TGTGCCAGCAGCCACCCCTTGGGAGCATCGAACATTCAGTACTTC	CASSHPLGASNIQYF
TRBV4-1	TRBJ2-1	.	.	TGCGCCAGCAGCCAATCACAGGGACGGAATGAGCAGTTCTTC	CASSQSQGRNEQFF
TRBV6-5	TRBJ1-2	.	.	TGTGCCAGCAGTTCCTCGGGACACGGGAACTATGGCTACACCTTC	CASSSSGHGNYGYTF
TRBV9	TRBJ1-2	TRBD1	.	TGTGCCAGCAGCGTAGGACAGGGAGTGTCGGGAGACTACTATGGCTACACCTTC	CASSVGQGVSGDYYGYTF
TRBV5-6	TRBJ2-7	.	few	TGTGCCAGCGGATTGGGCGATCCGCGGGACTCCTACGAGCAGTACTTC	CASGLGDPRDSYEQYF
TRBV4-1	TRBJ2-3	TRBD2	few	TGCGCCAGCAGCCATGCCGGGACTAGCGGGAGAGATACGCAGTATTTT	CASSHAGTSGRDTQYF
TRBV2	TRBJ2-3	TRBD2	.	TGTGCCAGCAGTCTCCGGGGACTAGCAGGAGATACGCAGTATTTT	CASSLRGLAGDTQYF
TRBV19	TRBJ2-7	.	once	TGTGCCAGTAGTATATCAGGTACAGGCGAGCAGTACTTC	CASSISGTGEQYF
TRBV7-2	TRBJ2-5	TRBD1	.	TGTGCCAGCAGCACCGACAGGGGTGAGACCCAGTACTTC	CASSTDRGETQYF
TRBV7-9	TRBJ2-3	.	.	TGTGCCGGAGGGGCCGGGGGAGATACGCAGTATTTT	CAGGAGGDTQYF
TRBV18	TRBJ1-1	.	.	TGTGCCAGCTCCCCCCGAGTACTTAACACTGAAGCTTTCTTT	CASSPRVLNTEAFF
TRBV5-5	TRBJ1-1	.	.	TGTGCCAGCAGCTTCGTTTCCAGGGCGGCTGAAGCTTTCTTT	CASSFVSRAAEAFF
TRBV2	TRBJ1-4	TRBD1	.	TGTGCCAGCGTGGGGACAGGGAATGAAAAACTGTTTTTT	CASVGTGNEKLFF
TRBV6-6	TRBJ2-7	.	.	TGTGCCAGCAGTTACACCAACAGGGTTGGCTACGAGCAGTACTTC	CASSYTNRVGYEQYF
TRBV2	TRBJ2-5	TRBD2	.	TGTGCCAGCAGGGGACCCCCGGGACTAGCGGGAGATATTGGATCACAAGAGACCCAGTACTTC	CASRGPPGLAGDIGSQETQYF
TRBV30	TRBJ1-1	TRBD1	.	TGTGCCTGGAGAGGGGACAGAATGAACACTGAAGCTTTCTTT	CAWRGDRMNTEAFF
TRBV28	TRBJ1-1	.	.	TGTGCCAGCACCCCCCCCTTGGGTCGGGGCACTGAAGCTTTCTTT	CASTPPLGRGTEAFF
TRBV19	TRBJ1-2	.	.	TGTGCCAGTAGTATAGATAGGACAACGGGCTACACCTTC	CASSIDRTTGYTF
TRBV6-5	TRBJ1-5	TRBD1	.	TGTGCCAGCAGTCGGACAGGGAGAAATCAGCCCCAGCATTTT	CASSRTGRNQPQHF
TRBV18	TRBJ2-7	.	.	TGTGCCAGCTCAGGACGGCGGGACGAAACCTACGAGCAGTACTTC	CASSGRRDETYEQYF